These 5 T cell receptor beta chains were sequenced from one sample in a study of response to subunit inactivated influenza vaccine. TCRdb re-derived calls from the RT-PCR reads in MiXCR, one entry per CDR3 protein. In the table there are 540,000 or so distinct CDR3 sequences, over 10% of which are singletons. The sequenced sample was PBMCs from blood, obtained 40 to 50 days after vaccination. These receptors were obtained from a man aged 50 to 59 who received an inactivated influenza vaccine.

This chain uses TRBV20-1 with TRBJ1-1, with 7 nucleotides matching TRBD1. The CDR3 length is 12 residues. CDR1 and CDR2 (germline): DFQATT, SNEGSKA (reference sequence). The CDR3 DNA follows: TGCAGGTCAATAGGGGGCACCACTGAAGCTTTCTTT. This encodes CRSIGGTTEAFF.

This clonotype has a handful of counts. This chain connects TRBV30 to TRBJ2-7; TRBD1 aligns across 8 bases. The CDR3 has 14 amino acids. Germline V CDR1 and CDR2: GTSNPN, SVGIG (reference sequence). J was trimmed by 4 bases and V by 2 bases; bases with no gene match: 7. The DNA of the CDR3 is TGTGCCTGGAGTAGTGCAGGGGGCATTTACGAGCAGTACTTC. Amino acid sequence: CAWSSAGGIYEQYF.

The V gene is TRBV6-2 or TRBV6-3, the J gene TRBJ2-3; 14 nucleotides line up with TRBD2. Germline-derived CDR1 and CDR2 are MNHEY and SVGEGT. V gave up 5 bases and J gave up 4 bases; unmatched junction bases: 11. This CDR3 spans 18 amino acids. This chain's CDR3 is CASSPKRTSGRLSDTQYF. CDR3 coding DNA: TGTGCCAGCAGTCCGAAAAGGACTAGCGGGAGGCTGTCAGATACGCAGTATTTT.

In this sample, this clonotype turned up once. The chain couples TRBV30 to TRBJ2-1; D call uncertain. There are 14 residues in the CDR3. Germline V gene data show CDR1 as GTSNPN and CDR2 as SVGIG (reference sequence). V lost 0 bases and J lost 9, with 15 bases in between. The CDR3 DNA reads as TGTGCCTGGAGTGTACTTAGCAGGATTGGTGAGCAGTTCTTC. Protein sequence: CAWSVLSRIGEQFF.

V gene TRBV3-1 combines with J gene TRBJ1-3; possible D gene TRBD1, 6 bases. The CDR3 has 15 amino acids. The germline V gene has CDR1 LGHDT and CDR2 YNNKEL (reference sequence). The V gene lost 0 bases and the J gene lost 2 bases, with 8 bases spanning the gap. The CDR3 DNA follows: TGTGCCAGCAGCCAAGAGCGGGGGCCTGGAAACACCATATATTTT. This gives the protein CASSQERGPGNTIYF.